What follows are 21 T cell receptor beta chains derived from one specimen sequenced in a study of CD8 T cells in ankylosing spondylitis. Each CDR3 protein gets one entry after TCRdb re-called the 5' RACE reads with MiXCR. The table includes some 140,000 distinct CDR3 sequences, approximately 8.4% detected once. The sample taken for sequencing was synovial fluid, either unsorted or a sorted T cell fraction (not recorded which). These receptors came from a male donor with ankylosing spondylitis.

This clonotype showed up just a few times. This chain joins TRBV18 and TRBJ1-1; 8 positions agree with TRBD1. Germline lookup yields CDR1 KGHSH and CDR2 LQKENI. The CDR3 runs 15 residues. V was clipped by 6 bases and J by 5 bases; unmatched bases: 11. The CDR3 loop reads CASSRGTGGITEAFF. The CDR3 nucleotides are TGTGCCAGCTCGAGGGGGACAGGCGGAATAACTGAAGCTTTCTTT. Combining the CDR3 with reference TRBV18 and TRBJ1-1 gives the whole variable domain NAGVMQNPRHLVRRRGQEARLRCSPMKGHSHVYWYRQLPEEGLKFMVYLQKENIIDESGMPKERFSAEFPKEGPSILRIQQVVRGDSAAYFCASSRGTGGITEAFFGQGTRLTVV.

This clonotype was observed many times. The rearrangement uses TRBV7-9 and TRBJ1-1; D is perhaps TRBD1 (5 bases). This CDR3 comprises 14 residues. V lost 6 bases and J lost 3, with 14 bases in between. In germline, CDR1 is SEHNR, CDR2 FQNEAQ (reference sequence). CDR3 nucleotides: TGTGCCAGCAGATGGGGGGGGTTCGACACTGAAGCTTTCTTT. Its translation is CASRWGGFDTEAFF.

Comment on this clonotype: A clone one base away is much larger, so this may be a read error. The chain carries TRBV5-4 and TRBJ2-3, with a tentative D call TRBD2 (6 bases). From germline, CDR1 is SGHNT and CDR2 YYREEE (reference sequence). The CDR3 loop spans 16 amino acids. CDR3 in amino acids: CANSPAWSSVSDTQYF. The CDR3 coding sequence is TGTGCCAACAGCCCCGCCTGGTCTAGCGTCTCAGATACGCAGTATTTT.

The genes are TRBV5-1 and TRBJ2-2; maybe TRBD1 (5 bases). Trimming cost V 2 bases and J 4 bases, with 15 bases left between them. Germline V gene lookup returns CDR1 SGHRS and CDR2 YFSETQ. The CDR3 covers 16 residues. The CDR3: CASSFSGQGSTGELFF. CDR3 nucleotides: TGCGCCAGCAGCTTCTCCGGCCAGGGCAGCACCGGGGAGCTGTTTTTT.

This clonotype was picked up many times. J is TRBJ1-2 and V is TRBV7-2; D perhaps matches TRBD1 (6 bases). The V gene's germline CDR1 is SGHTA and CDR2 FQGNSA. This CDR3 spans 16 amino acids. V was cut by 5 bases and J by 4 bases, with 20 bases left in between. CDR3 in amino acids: CASSVGGPRRTYGYTF. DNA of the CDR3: TGTGCCAGCAGCGTAGGGGGGCCCAGGAGGACCTATGGCTACACCTTC.

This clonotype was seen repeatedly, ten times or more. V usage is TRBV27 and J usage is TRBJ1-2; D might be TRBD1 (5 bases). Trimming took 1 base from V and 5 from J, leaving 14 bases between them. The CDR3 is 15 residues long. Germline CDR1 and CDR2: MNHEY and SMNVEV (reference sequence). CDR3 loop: CASSLLGREEYGYTF. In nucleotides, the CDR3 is TGTGCCAGCAGTTTATTGGGCAGGGAGGAGTATGGCTACACCTTC.

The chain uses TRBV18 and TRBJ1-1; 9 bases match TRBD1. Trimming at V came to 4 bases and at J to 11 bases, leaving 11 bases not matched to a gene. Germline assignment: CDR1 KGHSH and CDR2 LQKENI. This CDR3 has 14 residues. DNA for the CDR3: TGTGCCAGCTCACTTACCACAGGGGGCGCGGAGGCTTTCTTT. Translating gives CASSLTTGGAEAFF.

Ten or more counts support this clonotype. The CDR3 DNA reads as TGCGCCAGCAGCCTCTATGGGCAGGGAACCTACAATGAGCAGTTCTTC. It is translated as CASSLYGQGTYNEQFF. The chain uses TRBV5-1 and TRBJ2-1, with a tentative D call TRBD1 (5 bases). The CDR3 contains 16 residues. V was cut by 4 bases and J by 2 bases, with 16 bases left in between. Germline CDR1 SGHRS, CDR2 YFSETQ.

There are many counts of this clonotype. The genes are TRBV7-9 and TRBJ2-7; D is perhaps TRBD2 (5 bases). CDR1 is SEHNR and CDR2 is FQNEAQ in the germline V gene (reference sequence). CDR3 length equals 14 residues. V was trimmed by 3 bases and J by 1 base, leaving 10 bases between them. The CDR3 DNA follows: TGTGCCAGCAGCTTGCCCGCGGGTTCCTACGAGCAGTACTTC. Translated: CASSLPAGSYEQYF.

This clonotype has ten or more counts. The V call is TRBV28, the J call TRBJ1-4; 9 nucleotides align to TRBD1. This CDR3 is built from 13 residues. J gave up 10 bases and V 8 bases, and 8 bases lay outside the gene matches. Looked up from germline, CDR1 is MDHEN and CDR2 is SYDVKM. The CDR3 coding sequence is TGTGCCAGCCGAGGACAGGGGATTGGAAAACTGTTTTTT. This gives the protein CASRGQGIGKLFF. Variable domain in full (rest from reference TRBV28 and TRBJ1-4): DVKVTQSSRYLVKRTGEKVFLECVQDMDHENMFWYRQDPGLGLRLIYFSYDVKMKEKGDIPEGYSVSREKKERFSLILESASTNQTSMYLCASRGQGIGKLFFGSGTQLSVL.

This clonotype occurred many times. CDR3 residues: CSAPIGAASNQPQHF. The CDR3, as DNA: TGCAGTGCTCCAATCGGGGCAGCTAGCAATCAGCCCCAGCATTTT. The rearrangement uses TRBV20-1 and TRBJ1-5, with D perhaps TRBD1 (5 bases). The CDR3 consists of 15 residues. The germline CDR1 and CDR2 sequences are DFQATT and SNEGSKA (reference sequence). Trimming shortened V by 5 bases and J by 0 bases, and 14 bases separated the two germline ends.

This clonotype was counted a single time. CDR3 DNA sequence: TGCAGTGCTCACAGGACTAGCCCCCTGGAAGGGCAGTACTTC. Translating it yields CSAHRTSPLEGQYF. The V call is TRBV20-1, the J call TRBJ2-7; 8 bases map to TRBD2. The CDR3 extends over 14 amino acids. Germline lookup yields CDR1 DFQATT and CDR2 SNEGSKA (reference sequence). V lost 5 bases and J lost 9; bases outside the gene matches: 15.

CDR3 residues: CSASGTGQWDQPQHF. DNA for the CDR3: TGCAGTGCTAGTGGGACAGGGCAGTGGGATCAGCCCCAGCATTTT. The chain combines TRBV20-1 with TRBJ1-5, with 9 bases lining up with TRBD1. Germline V lookup: CDR1 DFQATT, CDR2 SNEGSKA (reference sequence). With V trimmed by 3 bases and J by 5 bases, 8 bases remained unmatched. The CDR3 has 15 amino acids.

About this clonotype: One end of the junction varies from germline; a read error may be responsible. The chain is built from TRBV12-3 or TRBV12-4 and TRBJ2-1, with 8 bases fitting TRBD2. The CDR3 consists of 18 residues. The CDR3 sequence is CACSLLRGGHGAYNEQFF. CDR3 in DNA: TGTGCCTGCAGTTTATTACGGGGGGGCCATGGGGCCTACAATGAGCAGTTCTTC.

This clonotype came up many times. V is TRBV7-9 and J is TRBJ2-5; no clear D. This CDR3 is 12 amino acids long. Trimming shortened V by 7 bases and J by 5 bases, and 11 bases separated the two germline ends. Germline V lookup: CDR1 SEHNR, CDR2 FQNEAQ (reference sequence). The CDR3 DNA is TGTGCCAGCATGGGCCCTGGGGAGACCCAGTACTTC. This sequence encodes CASMGPGETQYF.

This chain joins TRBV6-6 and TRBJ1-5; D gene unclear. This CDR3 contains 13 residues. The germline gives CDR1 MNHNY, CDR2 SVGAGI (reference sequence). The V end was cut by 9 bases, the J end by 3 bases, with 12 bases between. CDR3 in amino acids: CASRSSNNQPQHF. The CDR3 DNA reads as TGTGCCAGTCGGAGCAGCAACAATCAGCCCCAGCATTTT.

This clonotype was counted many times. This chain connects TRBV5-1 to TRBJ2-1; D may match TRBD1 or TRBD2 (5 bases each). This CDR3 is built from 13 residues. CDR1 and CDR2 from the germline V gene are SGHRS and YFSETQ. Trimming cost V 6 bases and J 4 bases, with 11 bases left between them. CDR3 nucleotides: TGCGCCAGCACCCCGGGGCTTTACAATGAGCAGTTCTTC. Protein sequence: CASTPGLYNEQFF.

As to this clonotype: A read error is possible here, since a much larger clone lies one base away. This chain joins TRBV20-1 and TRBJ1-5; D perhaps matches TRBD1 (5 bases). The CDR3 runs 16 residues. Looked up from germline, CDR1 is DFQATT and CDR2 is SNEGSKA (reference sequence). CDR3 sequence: CCARDSGISYHQPQHF. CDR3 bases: TGCTGTGCTAGAGACAGCGGCATATCGTACCATCAGCCCCAGCATTTT.

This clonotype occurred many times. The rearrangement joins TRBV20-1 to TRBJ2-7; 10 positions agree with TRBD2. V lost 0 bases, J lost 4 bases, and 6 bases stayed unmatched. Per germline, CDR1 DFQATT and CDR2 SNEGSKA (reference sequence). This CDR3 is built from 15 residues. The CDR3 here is CSARDALAGGYEQYF. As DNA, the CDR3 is TGCAGTGCTAGAGATGCGTTAGCGGGGGGATACGAGCAGTACTTC.

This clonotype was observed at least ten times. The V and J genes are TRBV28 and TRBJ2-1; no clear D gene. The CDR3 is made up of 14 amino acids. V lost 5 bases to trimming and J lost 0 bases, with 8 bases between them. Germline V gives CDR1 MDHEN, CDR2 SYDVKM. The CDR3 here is CASSKPFSYNEQFF. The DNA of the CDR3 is TGTGCCAGCAGTAAACCGTTCTCCTACAATGAGCAGTTCTTC.

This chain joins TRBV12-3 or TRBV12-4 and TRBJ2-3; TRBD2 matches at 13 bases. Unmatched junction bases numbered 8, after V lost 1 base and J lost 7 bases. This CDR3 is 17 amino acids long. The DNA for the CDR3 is TGTGCCAGCAGTTTAGGAGCGGGACTAGCGGGATCTTATACGCAGTATTTT. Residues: CASSLGAGLAGSYTQYF.